This TCR beta chain was profiled in a study of early T cells in non-severe SARS-CoV-2 infection. Attachment of unique molecular identifiers to individual cDNA molecules was performed. Via MiXCR, TCRdb re-called the 5' RACE reads, giving one row per CDR3 protein. This sample has 55,000 to 70,000 distinct CDR3 sequences; approximately 12% occur once, and the top ten carry approximately 1.1%. This clonotype was counted between two and nine times. The trim removed 0 bases at V and 3 bases at J, leaving 9 bases unmatched. Germline CDR1 is MNHEY and CDR2 is SVGAGI. The CDR3 totals 17 residues. The clonotype originates from an adult who was a healthcare worker with PCR-confirmed SARS-CoV-2 infection or an uninfected control (not recorded which). The donor label of this sample is uncertain. The specimen was whole blood, collected at baseline. The chain carries TRBV6-5 and TRBJ2-3; 7 nucleotides align to TRBD1. The CDR3 DNA sequence: TGTGCCAGCAGTTACTCGACGACAGGGCGGCGGACAGATACGCAGTATTTT. It is translated as CASSYSTTGRRTDTQYF.